What follows describes a single T cell receptor (beta chain). Its target is unknown. This entry belongs to a study of circulating and synovial CD4+ cells in juvenile arthritis. Study observations and caveats: These repertoires were less diverse than bulk blood CD4 repertoires. Compared with bulk blood, circulating pathogenic-like lymphocytes shared substantially more CDR3 sequences with synovial T cells. Circulating pathogenic-like and bulk T cells looked alike by Vbeta family usage. CPL versus bulk CD4 samples: T cell genome counts differed by at least an order of magnitude.

The protocol was immunoSEQ multiplex PCR, while the TCRdb copy is restricted to in-frame clones and leaves out a portion. Of some 30,000 clones listed, roughly 95% are singletons. The V gene end was trimmed by 4 bases and the J gene end by 4 bases; junction bases not matched to a gene: 9. CDR1 is MGHRA and CDR2 is YSYEKL in the germline V gene. The CDR3 runs 16 residues. The sequenced sample consisted of CD4+ T cells from blood. The TCR originated in a human donor with juvenile idiopathic arthritis. This chain uses TRBV4-1 with TRBJ2-3; 9 bases are a match to TRBD2. DNA of the CDR3: TGCGCCAGCAGCCTCACCATAGCGGGAGTGGCAGATACGCAGTATTTT. Translation: CASSLTIAGVADTQYF.